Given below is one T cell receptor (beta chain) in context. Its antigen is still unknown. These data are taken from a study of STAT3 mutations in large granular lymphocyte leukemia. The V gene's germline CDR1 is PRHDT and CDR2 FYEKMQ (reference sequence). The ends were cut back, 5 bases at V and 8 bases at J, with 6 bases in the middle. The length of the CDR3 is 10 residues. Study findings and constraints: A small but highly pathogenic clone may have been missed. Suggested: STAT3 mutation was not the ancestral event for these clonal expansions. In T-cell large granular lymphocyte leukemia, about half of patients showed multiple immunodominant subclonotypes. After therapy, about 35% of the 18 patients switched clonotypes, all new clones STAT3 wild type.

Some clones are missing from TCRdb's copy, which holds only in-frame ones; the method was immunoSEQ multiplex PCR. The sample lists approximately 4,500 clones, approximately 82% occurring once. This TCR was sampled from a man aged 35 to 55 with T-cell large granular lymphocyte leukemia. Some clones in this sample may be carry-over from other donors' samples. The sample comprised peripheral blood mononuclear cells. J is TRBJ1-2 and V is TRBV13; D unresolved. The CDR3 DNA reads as TGTGCCAGCAGCCCCGGGGGCTACACCTTC. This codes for CASSPGGYTF.